This T cell receptor (beta chain) was obtained from a study of tissue T cells after allogeneic stem cell transplantation. Broader study findings: Sampling depth was limited, and the cohort was small and clinically varied. Tissue-detected TCR repertoire was only partly captured by blood and spleen T cells. Few T cell clones were shared across patients, but motif clusters showed tissue-specific shared signatures. Anatomically similar tissues had similar TCR repertoires within each patient.

On this clone: The antigen remains unidentified. Genes and germline come from the mouse. Read data end 1 residue before the CDR3 end; the end is taken from the germline J gene.

This CDR3 comprises 14 residues. Losses at the gene ends were 0 bases for V and 7 bases for J; bases not matched to a gene: 4. Per the germline V gene, CDR1 is KGHPV and CDR2 is FQNQEV (reference sequence). The time point denotes: mouse harvest day 7 after allogeneic transplant. The graft held 10^6 splenic CD5+ T cells and 10^7 T-cell-depleted bone marrow cells. Clones were sequenced by immunoSEQ multiplex PCR, and TCRdb holds only the in-frame ones, with some missing. This table has roughly 10,000 clones, 35% to 45% appearing once. Input material: skin. The V call is TRBV26, the J call TRBJ2-7; 9 bases are shared with TRBD1. The clonotype was recovered from a female BALB/c mouse given C57BL/6 T cells with graft-versus-host disease after an allogeneic hematopoietic cell transplant. CDR3 bases read: TGTGCCAGCAGTCTGTCGACAGGGGGAGAGGAACAGTAC. Protein sequence: CASSLSTGGEEQY. The full-length CDR3 reads as CASSLSTGGEEQYF.